These 22 T cell receptor beta chains were all obtained from the same sample, sequenced in a study of T cells in Graves' hyperthyroidism and ophthalmopathy (dated 2019 in TCRdb). Receptors were amplified or captured by multiplex PCR. Sequenced using an Illumina HiSeq 2000. The TCR beta CDR3 regions were amplified from the RNA transcripts. For the first round of RT-PCR on the TCR CDR3, the HTBI primer set was used together with the Qiagen OneStep RT-PCR kit. The public reads were reprocessed in TCRdb via fastp at Q25 and MiXCR, keeping in-frame beta chains. Every distinct CDR3 protein forms one entry, paired with its most common genes and DNA. In all, the sample holds hundreds of thousands of distinct CDR3 sequences, and roughly 13% of those were seen once. Clones ranked in the top ten supply around 23% of the sample. Sequencing input: blood. The receptor source for this set is a woman aged 25-40 years with Graves' hyperthyroidism.

This clonotype occurred many times. The rearrangement uses TRBV7-3 and TRBJ2-1; D is perhaps TRBD1 or TRBD2 (6 bases each). Germline V CDR1 and CDR2: SGHTA, FQGTGA. Trimming took 4 bases from V and 10 from J, leaving 17 bases between them. The CDR3 is 14 amino acids. DNA for the CDR3: TGTGCCAGCAGCTCGCAGGGGTCCCGGGGGGAGCAGTTCTTC. Encoded protein: CASSSQGSRGEQFF.

The chain joins TRBV20-1 to TRBJ1-2, with 7 bases fitting TRBD1. Germline V gene data show CDR1 as DFQATT and CDR2 as SNEGSKA (reference sequence). Trimming cost V 6 bases and J 8 bases; bases outside gene matches: 9. The CDR3 sequence is 12 residues long. The CDR3 spells CSAETGFEGYTF. The CDR3 DNA sequence: TGCAGTGCCGAGACAGGGTTTGAAGGCTACACCTTC.

This clonotype was seen many times. V and J are TRBV27 and TRBJ2-2, with 9 positions matching TRBD1. The germline V gene has CDR1 MNHEY and CDR2 SMNVEV (reference sequence). V gave up 0 bases and J gave up 6 bases; unmatched junction bases: 5. The length of the CDR3 is 16 residues. The CDR3 reads CASSLSQDRGAGELFF. The CDR3 DNA follows: TGTGCCAGCAGTTTATCTCAGGACAGGGGAGCCGGGGAGCTGTTTTTT.

This clonotype was detected many times. The chain carries TRBV20-1 and TRBJ1-1; D gene uncertain. The ends were cut back, 1 base at V and 5 bases at J, with 11 bases in the middle. Germline V gene data show CDR1 as DFQATT and CDR2 as SNEGSKA (reference sequence). The CDR3 is 13 amino acids. As DNA, the CDR3 is TGCAGTGCTAGAGTTCTAGCAGAGACTGAAGCTTTCTTT. Protein: CSARVLAETEAFF.

The V call is TRBV28, the J call TRBJ1-6; no reliable D call. V shed 6 bases and J shed 7 bases, with 7 bases lying between them. The CDR3 loop spans 12 amino acids. Per germline, CDR1 MDHEN and CDR2 SYDVKM. CDR3 sequence (DNA): TGTGCCAGCAGACTGGGCAATTCACCCCTCCACTTT. It yields the protein CASRLGNSPLHF.

V gene TRBV6-5 combines with J gene TRBJ2-3; D is unresolved. Germline V gives CDR1 MNHEY, CDR2 SVGAGI. The CDR3 length is 11 residues. V was cut by 5 bases and J by 8 bases, with 8 bases left in between. The CDR3 loop reads CASSNGVTQYF. The CDR3 DNA is TGTGCCAGCAGTAACGGAGTTACGCAGTATTTT.

V is TRBV19 and J is TRBJ1-5; D is uncertain. Trimming cost V 7 bases and J 0 bases, with 7 bases left between them. In germline, CDR1 is LNHDA, CDR2 SQIVND (reference sequence). The length of the CDR3 is 13 residues. For the CDR3, the DNA is TGTGCCAGTAACGAATATAGCAATCAGCCCCAGCATTTT. The encoded protein is CASNEYSNQPQHF.

This clonotype was seen many times. The chain uses TRBV28 and TRBJ2-5, with D maybe TRBD2 (5 bases). Germline V gives CDR1 MDHEN, CDR2 SYDVKM. The CDR3 runs to 14 residues. V was shortened by 6 bases and J by 5 bases, with 16 bases between the two germline ends. CDR3 protein: CASSGGASEETQYF. CDR3 DNA: TGTGCCAGCAGCGGAGGTGCATCGGAGGAGACCCAGTACTTC.

This clonotype was observed at least ten times. The rearrangement joins TRBV12-3 or TRBV12-4 to TRBJ2-5; 7 bases map to TRBD1. The trim removed 6 bases at V and 3 bases at J, leaving 13 bases unmatched. CDR3 length: 16 amino acids. The CDR3 protein is CASSAGQVGLKETQYF. The DNA of the CDR3 is TGTGCCAGCAGCGCAGGACAGGTGGGATTGAAAGAGACCCAGTACTTC.

Ten or more counts support this clonotype. The chain carries TRBV28 and TRBJ2-1; D is ambiguous. Germline V gene data show CDR1 as MDHEN and CDR2 as SYDVKM. V lost 6 bases to trimming and J lost 5 bases, with 11 bases between them. The CDR3 contains 13 residues. CDR3 nucleotides: TGTGCCAGCAGATTCGACGCAGACAATGAGCAGTTCTTC. It specifies CASRFDADNEQFF.

In this sample, this clonotype turned up many times. The genes are TRBV7-9 and TRBJ2-7, with D perhaps TRBD2 (6 bases). Germline-derived CDR1 and CDR2 are SEHNR and FQNEAQ (reference sequence). The V end was cut by 5 bases, the J end by 3 bases, with 8 bases between. CDR3 size: 12 residues. The CDR3 sequence is CASSPGDYEQYF. CDR3 nucleotides: TGTGCCAGCAGCCCGGGGGACTACGAGCAGTACTTC. Based on the CDR3 plus reference TRBV7-9 and TRBJ2-7, the full variable domain is DTGVSQNPRHKITKRGQNVTFRCDPISEHNRLYWYRQTLGQGPEFLTYFQNEAQLEKSRLLSDRFSAERPKGSFSTLEIQRTEQGDSAMYLCASSPGDYEQYFGPGTRLTVT.

At least ten counts were recorded for this clonotype. CDR3 protein: CASSAEPGNEQFF. The DNA of the CDR3 is TGTGCCAGCAGCGCGGAACCAGGCAATGAGCAGTTCTTC. The chain couples TRBV9 to TRBJ2-1; no definite D call. The germline V and J ends were trimmed by 3 bases and 6 bases, with 10 bases remaining between them. The CDR3 totals 13 residues. Germline CDR1 reads SGDLS; CDR2 reads YYNGEE.

This clonotype was detected many times. The V gene is TRBV7-2, the J gene TRBJ2-1; 9 bases map to TRBD2. The CDR3 is made up of 16 amino acids. Germline CDR1 SGHTA, CDR2 FQGNSA. Germline trimming cut 5 bases from V and 7 bases from J; bases unmatched to any gene: 12. CDR3 nucleotides: TGTGCCAGCAGCCTCGCCCGACTAGCGGAGGGGAATGAGCAGTTCTTC. The encoded protein is CASSLARLAEGNEQFF.

The sample holds many counts of this clonotype. The chain is built from TRBV20-1 and TRBJ2-1, with 16 nucleotides matching TRBD2. Germline trimming cut 6 bases from V and 4 bases from J; bases unmatched to any gene: 6. The length of the CDR3 is 16 residues. Germline loops: CDR1 DFQATT, CDR2 SNEGSKA (reference sequence). The CDR3 sequence is CSAGTSGREIYNEQFF. The DNA for the CDR3 is TGCAGTGCCGGGACTAGCGGGAGGGAAATTTACAATGAGCAGTTCTTC.

This clonotype has ten or more counts. The J gene is TRBJ2-7, the V gene TRBV6-2 or TRBV6-3, with D maybe TRBD1 (5 bases). Trimming took 2 bases from V and 3 from J, leaving 8 bases between them. Germline values: CDR1 MNHEY, CDR2 SVGEGT. The CDR3 is 13 residues long. CDR3 coding DNA: TGTGCCAGCAGTTACGCGCAGGGCTACGAGCAGTACTTC. Protein: CASSYAQGYEQYF.

This clonotype was observed many times. The V gene is TRBV2, the J gene TRBJ2-5, with 9 bases matching TRBD2. The CDR3 is 15 residues long. Unmatched junction bases numbered 10, after V lost 4 bases and J lost 7 bases. CDR1 and CDR2 from the germline V gene are SNHLY and FYNNEI. DNA for the CDR3: TGTGCCAGCAGTGGCTCTAGCGGGGCCCCCGGGACCCAGTACTTC. It specifies CASSGSSGAPGTQYF.

The chain employs TRBV20-1 and TRBJ2-7, with 10 positions matching TRBD2. V was pared by 5 bases and J by 6 bases, with 10 bases of the junction left unmatched. Germline loops: CDR1 DFQATT, CDR2 SNEGSKA (reference sequence). The CDR3 consists of 14 residues. CDR3 in amino acids: CSAEGLARTCEQYF. The CDR3, as DNA: TGCAGTGCTGAGGGACTAGCGAGGACGTGCGAGCAGTACTTC.

This chain joins TRBV6-1 and TRBJ1-2; TRBD1 matches 7 bases. The V gene's germline CDR1 is MNHNS and CDR2 SASEGT. V lost 5 bases, J lost 5 bases, and 8 bases stayed unmatched. The CDR3 is 14 residues long. CDR3 residues: CASSPNRGPYGYTF. In nucleotides, the CDR3 is TGTGCCAGCAGTCCCAACAGGGGCCCTTATGGCTACACCTTC.

This chain uses TRBV28 with TRBJ1-5; D is possibly TRBD1 (6 bases). The CDR3 loop spans 17 amino acids. The V end was cut by 6 bases, the J end by 4 bases, with 22 bases between. Per germline, CDR1 MDHEN and CDR2 SYDVKM. Here the CDR3 reads CASSTLMDSLINQPQHF. Written as DNA, the CDR3 is TGTGCCAGCAGCACCCTCATGGACAGCCTCATTAATCAGCCCCAGCATTTT. The variable domain in full, completed from reference TRBV28 and TRBJ1-5, reads DVKVTQSSRYLVKRTGEKVFLECVQDMDHENMFWYRQDPGLGLRLIYFSYDVKMKEKGDIPEGYSVSREKKERFSLILESASTNQTSMYLCASSTLMDSLINQPQHFGDGTRLSIL.

This clonotype was seen more than once but under ten times. This sequence joins TRBV7-6 and TRBJ2-2, with 9 nucleotides matching TRBD2. CDR1 and CDR2 from the germline V gene are SGHVS and FNYEAQ. The CDR3 extends over 19 amino acids. J lost 9 bases, V lost 2 bases, and 19 bases had no gene match. This CDR3 is CASSLITAGGVRTYWELFF. For the CDR3, the DNA is TGTGCCAGCAGCTTAATTACAGCGGGAGGAGTCCGGACGTACTGGGAGCTGTTTTTT.

This clonotype was found many times. V is TRBV11-2 and J is TRBJ2-1; 8 bases map to TRBD2. The CDR3 extends over 17 amino acids. The junction had 8 bases not matched to a gene; V was cut back by 4 bases and J by 0 bases. Germline assignment: CDR1 SGHAT and CDR2 FQNNGV. DNA for the CDR3: TGTGCCAGCAGCTCGCCCACAAGCGGGAGCTCCTACAATGAGCAGTTCTTC. Amino acids: CASSSPTSGSSYNEQFF.

This clonotype was seen a handful of times. The V call is TRBV20-1, the J call TRBJ1-2; TRBD1 might be the D (5 bases). The CDR3 length is 14 residues. V was trimmed by 5 bases and J by 1 base, leaving 14 bases between them. CDR1 and CDR2 from the germline V gene are DFQATT and SNEGSKA (reference sequence). CDR3 sequence: CSALGAGNNYGYTF. CDR3 bases: TGCAGTGCTCTTGGGGCCGGGAATAACTATGGCTACACCTTC.